The 18 T cell receptor beta chains in this list originate from one sample, sequenced in a study of regulatory T cells in long-lasting Graves disease. Time point: newly diagnosed GD, antithyroid drugs for less than 3 months. TCR sequences were obtained from RNA taken from PBMCs. TCR beta libraries were built with iRepertoire HTBI primers and Arm-PCR of CDR3 regions. In TCRdb, the multiplex PCR reads were re-called with MiXCR into one record per CDR3 protein. The sample carries 400,000 to 500,000 distinct CDR3 sequences, approximately 14% recorded once. These data were also reused for a study on T cells in Graves' hyperthyroidism and ophthalmopathy.

Here the sequenced sample was peripheral blood mononuclear cells (PBMCs), taken at new diagnosis, from a patient treated with antithyroid drugs. All receptors come from a woman in her forties or fifties with Graves disease.

This clonotype was counted only a few times. J is TRBJ1-1 and V is TRBV7-9; D gene ambiguous. The germline CDR1 and CDR2 sequences are SEHNR and FQNEAQ (reference sequence). With 0 bases removed from V and 0 bases from J, the gap between germline ends came to 8 bases. This CDR3 comprises 15 residues. In nucleotides, the CDR3 is TGTGCCAGCAGCTTAGCCGAGGCTTTGAACACTGAAGCTTTCTTT. This sequence encodes CASSLAEALNTEAFF.

V and J are TRBV20-1 and TRBJ2-2, with a possible D match to TRBD1 (5 bases). The CDR3 spans 23 residues. V was trimmed by 4 bases and J by 4 bases, leaving 40 bases between them. From germline, CDR1 is DFQATT and CDR2 SNEGSKA (reference sequence). CDR3 nucleotides: TGCAGTGCTATTTTTGGTACAGAAACGGCCGACATACCGGGCCCTCAGGGCACCGGGGAGCTGTTTTTT. Protein: CSAIFGTETADIPGPQGTGELFF.

In its sample, this clonotype was seen many times. DNA for the CDR3: TGTGCCAGCTCACCTCAGACAGGGAGCCAAGAGACCCAGTACTTC. Protein sequence: CASSPQTGSQETQYF. The chain combines TRBV18 with TRBJ2-5, with 7 bases matching TRBD1. After removal of 3 bases from V and 1 base from J, the junction contained 5 bases not matched to a gene. This CDR3 is 15 amino acids long. Germline V gene sequence: CDR1 KGHSH, CDR2 LQKENI.

This clonotype was picked up a small number of times. The V and J genes are TRBV6-2 or TRBV6-3 and TRBJ2-3; D call uncertain. V lost 7 bases and J lost 1, with 9 bases in between. The CDR3 has 13 residues. Germline CDR1 and CDR2: MNHEY and SVGEGT. CDR3 in amino acids: CASISGGTDTQYF. CDR3 sequence (DNA): TGTGCCAGCATCTCTGGGGGCACAGATACGCAGTATTTT.

This clonotype has ten or more counts. The rearrangement uses TRBV6-1 and TRBJ2-6, with 9 bases fitting TRBD2. Germline V gene lookup returns CDR1 MNHNS and CDR2 SASEGT. The CDR3 totals 17 residues. V was clipped by 8 bases and J by 1 base; unmatched bases: 9. The CDR3 spells CASGRGGAPSGANVLTF. Written as DNA, the CDR3 is TGTGCCAGCGGCCGCGGGGGGGCACCATCTGGGGCCAACGTCCTGACTTTC.

The chain uses TRBV29-1 and TRBJ2-7, with TRBD1 identical over 10 bases. Per germline, CDR1 SQVTM and CDR2 ANQGSEA. CDR3 length equals 15 residues. Trimming removed 3 bases from V and 5 bases from J; junction bases left unmatched: 10. Here the CDR3 reads CSVDFAGTGVNEQYF. As DNA, the CDR3 is TGCAGCGTTGATTTTGCCGGGACAGGGGTCAACGAGCAGTACTTC.

This clonotype was counted ten times or more. This chain joins TRBV11-3 and TRBJ2-2; TRBD1 agrees at 8 bases. V was pared by 2 bases and J by 2 bases, with 1 base of the junction left unmatched. The germline CDR1 and CDR2 sequences are SGHNT and YENEEA. CDR3 length: 15 residues. The CDR3 DNA follows: TGTGCCAGCAGCTTAACAGGGGGTAACACCGGGGAGCTGTTTTTT. It yields the protein CASSLTGGNTGELFF.

This clonotype was detected many times. The chain recombines TRBV6-2 or TRBV6-3 with TRBJ2-7; TRBD2 matches 8 bases. The CDR3 totals 14 residues. Germline CDR1 reads MNHEY; CDR2 reads SVGEGT. The J segment lost 1 base and the V segment lost 6 bases, leaving 5 bases of the junction unmatched. The CDR3 reads CASRQGGGSYEQYF. The CDR3 DNA sequence: TGTGCCAGCAGGCAGGGCGGGGGGTCCTACGAGCAGTACTTC.

This clonotype appeared many times. The chain is built from TRBV20-1 and TRBJ2-3; 9 bases are shared with TRBD1. The ends lost 1 base at V and 11 bases at J; junction bases unmatched: 13. The CDR3 has 15 amino acids. Germline CDR1 and CDR2: DFQATT and SNEGSKA (reference sequence). The CDR3 protein is CSARGAGRRGQGQYF. Here the CDR3 DNA reads TGCAGTGCTAGAGGCGCGGGTCGGAGGGGACAGGGGCAGTATTTT.

This clonotype was observed a handful of times. The V and J genes are TRBV5-1 and TRBJ2-2; 7 bases are a match to TRBD2. V gave up 2 bases and J gave up 2 bases; unmatched junction bases: 3. Germline V gene sequence: CDR1 SGHRS, CDR2 YFSETQ. The CDR3 has 15 amino acids. CDR3 nucleotides: TGCGCCAGCAGCTTATCGGGACTAAACACCGGGGAGCTGTTTTTT. It encodes CASSLSGLNTGELFF.

The chain uses TRBV19 and TRBJ1-4, with TRBD1 as a possible D gene (6 bases). V shed 9 bases and J shed 4 bases, with 9 bases lying between them. The CDR3 is 12 amino acids. Per germline, CDR1 LNHDA and CDR2 SQIVND (reference sequence). In DNA form, the CDR3 reads TGTGCCAGCCAGGGGAGTAATGAAAAACTGTTTTTT. Translated: CASQGSNEKLFF.

This clonotype occurred many times. J is TRBJ1-1 and V is TRBV3-1, with D unclear. V was shortened by 5 bases and J by 1 base, with 14 bases between the two germline ends. The CDR3 length is 15 residues. The V gene's germline CDR1 is LGHDT and CDR2 YNNKEL (reference sequence). CDR3 nucleotides: TGTGCCAGCAGCGCTGCTGATAGGTGGAACACTGAAGCTTTCTTT. The encoded protein is CASSAADRWNTEAFF.

At least ten counts were recorded for this clonotype. The chain recombines TRBV27 with TRBJ1-1; D not certain. V was trimmed by 6 bases and J by 1 base, leaving 12 bases between them. The CDR3 runs to 14 residues. Germline V gene data show CDR1 as MNHEY and CDR2 as SMNVEV (reference sequence). The CDR3 loop is CASRNTVQNTEAFF. As DNA, the CDR3 is TGTGCCAGCAGAAACACCGTACAGAACACTGAAGCTTTCTTT.

This clonotype was recorded many times. The chain has TRBV19 and TRBJ2-7, with D perhaps assigned TRBD1 or TRBD2 (6 bases each). The CDR3 has 14 residues. Germline CDR1 and CDR2: LNHDA and SQIVND (reference sequence). The V end was cut by 6 bases, the J end by 3 bases, with 15 bases between. CDR3 region: CASRKGGRNYEQYF. In DNA form, the CDR3 reads TGTGCCAGTAGAAAGGGGGGACGGAACTACGAGCAGTACTTC.

This clonotype came up a few times. The V call is TRBV5-1, the J call TRBJ2-7, with D perhaps matching TRBD1 or TRBD2 (6 bases each). The germline V gene has CDR1 SGHRS and CDR2 YFSETQ. This CDR3 comprises 20 residues. V was cut by 0 bases and J by 2 bases, with 27 bases left in between. The chain's CDR3 is CASSLVMEGQAGSYTYEQYF. The CDR3 nucleotides are TGCGCCAGCAGCTTGGTCATGGAGGGACAAGCCGGTTCCTATACCTACGAGCAGTACTTC.

The J gene is TRBJ2-4, the V gene TRBV4-2; 8 bases line up with TRBD1. The J call is uncertain, as TRBJ2-7 better fits the DNA end. Germline CDR1 LGHNA, CDR2 YNFKEQ. This CDR3 contains 14 residues. The DNA of the CDR3 is TGTGCCAGCAGCCAGATGGACAGGGCCTACGAGCAGTACTTC. This sequence encodes CASSQMDRAYEQYF.

At least ten counts were recorded for this clonotype. This rearrangement joins TRBV6-9 to TRBJ1-1; perhaps TRBD1 as D (6 bases). The length of the CDR3 is 16 residues. V was pared by 4 bases and J by 1 base, with 16 bases between. From germline, CDR1 is MNHGY and CDR2 SVAAGI. This chain's CDR3 is CASSFPADRPNTEAFF. The DNA of the CDR3 is TGTGCCAGCAGTTTCCCCGCCGACAGGCCGAACACTGAAGCTTTCTTT.

The chain is built from TRBV5-6 and TRBJ2-2; D uncertain. CDR1 and CDR2 (germline): SGHDT, YYEEEE. Trimming left V 4 bases short and J 5 bases short, with 18 bases between. The CDR3 runs 16 residues. In DNA form, the CDR3 reads TGTGCCAGCAGCCCAGGCCCCGCTGCGAGGACCGGGGAGCTGTTTTTT. Translating gives CASSPGPAARTGELFF.